Each of the 18 T cell receptor beta chains below was sequenced from the same sample in a study of vaccination effects on CD4 cells after COVID-19. The antigens these receptors bind are not known. Ahead of sequencing, the ViraFEST assay grew antigen-specific CD4+ T cells using viral peptide pools. Following 10 days of culture, CD4+ T cells were isolated. Repertoires were generated with immunoSEQ multiplex PCR, while TCRdb's copy carries only in-frame clones and drops some. This table holds tens of thousands of clones, about three quarters found once. The material was CD4+ T cells from PBMCs cultured with HCoV-229E spike peptides, obtained before COVID-19 vaccination. The source is a human donor who received a COVID-19 vaccine.

The J gene is TRBJ2-7, the V gene TRBV6-5; 9 nucleotides line up with TRBD1. The CDR3 consists of 14 residues. Trimming removed 6 bases from V and 0 bases from J; junction bases left unmatched: 3. Germline V gene data show CDR1 as MNHEY and CDR2 as SVGAGI. CDR3: CASSWTGVSYEQYF. CDR3 nucleotides: TGTGCCAGCAGCTGGACAGGGGTCTCCTACGAGCAGTACTTC.

CDR3 DNA sequence: TGTGCCAGCAGTTTAGGGGTGTCGGAGACCCAGTACTTC. Its translation: CASSLGVSETQYF. V gene TRBV12-3 or TRBV12-4 combines with J gene TRBJ2-5; D remains unclear. CDR3 length: 13 amino acids. The V gene lost 1 base and the J gene lost 5 bases, with 8 bases spanning the gap.

This sequence joins TRBV19 and TRBJ2-3, with TRBD2 as a possible D gene (6 bases). This CDR3 comprises 15 residues. Germline V gene sequence: CDR1 LNHDA, CDR2 SQIVND (reference sequence). Trimming took 0 bases from V and 1 from J, leaving 8 bases between them. The CDR3 region has the DNA TGTGCCAGTAGTATAGAGGGGGGAGGCACAGATACGCAGTATTTT. It yields the protein CASSIEGGGTDTQYF. Complete variable domain (other parts from reference TRBV19 and TRBJ2-3): DGGITQSPKYLFRKEGQNVTLSCEQNLNHDAMYWYRQDPGQGLRLIYYSQIVNDFQKGDIAEGYSVSREKKESFPLTVTSAQKNPTAFYLCASSIEGGGTDTQYFGPGTRLTVL.

The sample holds a few counts of this clone. The rearrangement uses TRBV30 and TRBJ2-5; no reliable D call. This CDR3 has 13 amino acids. Germline V gene data show CDR1 as GTSNPN and CDR2 as SVGIG (reference sequence). Trimming pared 4 bases from V and 1 base from J, leaving 10 bases between. DNA for the CDR3: TGTGCCTGGAATCGGGCAGCCCAAGAGACCCAGTACTTC. Translating it yields CAWNRAAQETQYF.

The V and J genes are TRBV19 and TRBJ1-1; D uncertain. Germline loops: CDR1 LNHDA, CDR2 SQIVND (reference sequence). This CDR3 region has 12 residues. Trimming pared 5 bases from V and 8 bases from J, leaving 12 bases between. The chain's CDR3 is CASSAYPGEAFF. The CDR3 DNA reads as TGTGCCAGTAGTGCCTATCCGGGGGAAGCTTTCTTT.

The chain couples TRBV10-3 to TRBJ2-7; 9 bases line up with TRBD2. There are 18 residues in the CDR3. CDR1 is ENHRY and CDR2 is SYGVKD in the germline V gene. V dropped 6 bases and J dropped 6; count of bases not matched to a gene: 21. For the CDR3, the DNA is TGTGCCATCAGGGTCCGGGCTGGGCGGGAGGGCCTAGGGGGCGAGCAGTACTTC. It encodes CAIRVRAGREGLGGEQYF.

J is TRBJ1-2 and V is TRBV19; TRBD1 aligns across 8 bases. V gave up 6 bases and J gave up 4 bases; unmatched junction bases: 10. Germline CDR1 LNHDA, CDR2 SQIVND (reference sequence). The CDR3 runs to 15 residues. Here the CDR3 DNA reads TGTGCCAGTAGGACCGGACAGGGTGCTGGCTATGGCTACACCTTC. Encoded protein: CASRTGQGAGYGYTF.

V gene TRBV5-5 combines with J gene TRBJ1-4; D call uncertain. The CDR3 is 15 residues long. Between the trimmed V and J ends, which lost 0 bases and 7 bases, there was a span of 13 bases. Germline V gene sequence: CDR1 SGHKS, CDR2 YYEKEE (reference sequence). CDR3 sequence: CASSLGGQESEKLFF. CDR3 in DNA: TGTGCCAGCAGCTTGGGAGGTCAAGAGAGTGAAAAACTGTTTTTT.

V is TRBV3-1 (or the pseudogene TRBV3-2) and J is TRBJ1-2; the match to TRBD1 covers 8 bases. Germline CDR1 LGHDT, CDR2 YNNKEL (reference sequence). The CDR3 extends over 12 amino acids. With V trimmed by 10 bases and J by 6 bases, 7 bases remained unmatched. The CDR3 reads CATATGVHGYTF. The CDR3 bases are TGTGCCACAGCGACAGGGGTACATGGCTACACCTTC.

This rearrangement joins TRBV19 to TRBJ2-6, with D unresolved. The germline gives CDR1 LNHDA, CDR2 SQIVND (reference sequence). The CDR3 length is 14 residues. V lost 7 bases and J lost 0, with 7 bases in between. CDR3 residues: CASIHTSGANVLTF. In DNA form, the CDR3 reads TGTGCCAGTATCCACACCTCTGGGGCCAACGTCCTGACTTTC.

V and J are TRBV6-1 and TRBJ1-2; D is possibly TRBD1 (6 bases). The CDR3 runs to 16 residues. Germline CDR1 MNHNS, CDR2 SASEGT. Trimming removed 4 bases from V and 0 bases from J, with 15 bases in between. CDR3: CASSAATGRANYGYTF. The CDR3 bases are TGTGCCAGCAGTGCGGCTACAGGGCGAGCTAACTATGGCTACACCTTC.

The chain has TRBV4-1 and TRBJ2-1, with 12 bases lining up with TRBD2. J was trimmed by 5 bases and V by 3 bases; bases with no gene match: 14. The CDR3 contains 19 residues. CDR1 is MGHRA and CDR2 is YSYEKL in the germline V gene. The CDR3 region is CASSHIGLAGGRYNNEQFF. For the CDR3, the DNA is TGCGCCAGCAGCCATATCGGGCTAGCGGGGGGGCGTTACAACAATGAGCAGTTCTTC.

The chain has TRBV20-1 and TRBJ2-2; 8 bases are shared with TRBD2. The V gene end was trimmed by 3 bases and the J gene end by 7 bases; junction bases not matched to a gene: 7. CDR1 is DFQATT and CDR2 is SNEGSKA in the germline V gene (reference sequence). CDR3 size: 14 residues. This CDR3 reads CSASIAGSDGELFF. The CDR3 DNA follows: TGCAGTGCTAGTATAGCGGGGTCGGACGGGGAGCTGTTTTTT.

The V gene is TRBV7-9, the J gene TRBJ2-2; 10 bases align to TRBD1. Germline V gene lookup returns CDR1 SEHNR and CDR2 FQNEAQ (reference sequence). The CDR3 covers 16 residues. V gave up 5 bases and J gave up 7 bases; unmatched junction bases: 10. CDR3 nucleotides: TGTGCCAGCAGCCGCGGACAGGGGGAACGAAGCGGGGAGCTGTTTTTT. Translation: CASSRGQGERSGELFF.

This chain connects TRBV19 to TRBJ1-5; D is uncertain. V was pared by 5 bases and J by 0 bases, with 8 bases between. The CDR3 is 14 amino acids. Germline V gene sequence: CDR1 LNHDA, CDR2 SQIVND (reference sequence). CDR3 loop: CASSADYSNQPQHF. In nucleotides, the CDR3 is TGTGCCAGTAGTGCAGATTATAGCAATCAGCCCCAGCATTTT.

The J gene is TRBJ2-3, the V gene TRBV10-3, with 11 positions matching TRBD2. Looked up from germline, CDR1 is ENHRY and CDR2 is SYGVKD. The CDR3 extends over 14 amino acids. Trimming removed 10 bases from V and 3 bases from J; junction bases left unmatched: 6. The CDR3 spells CATKTSGVTDTQYF. CDR3 in DNA: TGTGCCACGAAGACTAGCGGGGTGACAGATACGCAGTATTTT.

The chain is built from TRBV13 and TRBJ2-7, with TRBD2 matching over 11 bases. J gave up 3 bases and V 0 bases, and 7 bases lay outside the gene matches. This CDR3 contains 17 residues. Germline CDR1 reads PRHDT; CDR2 reads FYEKMQ (reference sequence). The CDR3 here is CASSLGVLLAGDYEQYF. For the CDR3, the DNA is TGTGCCAGCAGCTTAGGAGTTTTACTAGCGGGAGACTACGAGCAGTACTTC.

J is TRBJ2-1 and V is TRBV10-3, with 13 bases matching TRBD2. CDR1 is ENHRY and CDR2 is SYGVKD in the germline V gene. V lost 9 bases and J lost 0; bases outside the gene matches: 11. The CDR3 loop spans 18 amino acids. The CDR3 reads CAIQTSGGPLSSYNEQFF. The DNA for the CDR3 is TGTGCCATACAGACTAGCGGGGGGCCTCTCAGCTCCTACAATGAGCAGTTCTTC.